Presented here are 32 T cell receptor beta chains from one specimen sequenced in a study of early T cells in non-severe SARS-CoV-2 infection. MiXCR was run by TCRdb on the 5' RACE reads, yielding one entry per CDR3 protein. The repertoire has tens of thousands of distinct CDR3 sequences, 4.5% to 7.5% of them found once; the top ten carry 7.6%. The sequencing input was whole blood. These receptors all stem from an adult who was a healthcare worker with PCR-confirmed SARS-CoV-2 infection or an uninfected control (not recorded which).

This clonotype was counted a few times. J is TRBJ1-6 and V is TRBV5-8; 10 nucleotides match TRBD1. The length of the CDR3 is 17 residues. The V gene end was trimmed by 6 bases and the J gene end by 10 bases; junction bases not matched to a gene: 16. CDR1 SGHTS and CDR2 YDEGEE come from the germline V gene. The CDR3 nucleotides read TGTGCCAGCATGCATTATCCGTTTGGGACAGGGGTCTCACCCCTCCACTTT. This codes for CASMHYPFGTGVSPLHF.

In this sample, this clonotype turned up many times. The chain links TRBV7-2 to TRBJ2-2; 8 positions agree with TRBD2. The CDR3 is made up of 15 amino acids. V lost 5 bases and J lost 3; bases outside the gene matches: 5. Looked up from germline, CDR1 is SGHTA and CDR2 is FQGNSA. CDR3: CASSTGGGYTGELFF. CDR3 DNA sequence: TGTGCCAGCAGCACCGGGGGGGGCTACACCGGGGAGCTGTTTTTT.

This clonotype appeared many times. The chain's CDR3 is CASSLPTGNTGELFF. The CDR3 DNA sequence: TGTGCCAGCAGTCTGCCGACGGGAAACACCGGGGAGCTGTTTTTT. The V call is TRBV6-6, the J call TRBJ2-2; the D gene is possibly TRBD2 (5 bases). The length of the CDR3 is 15 residues. Germline lookup yields CDR1 MNHNY and CDR2 SVGAGI (reference sequence). V was trimmed by 5 bases and J by 2 bases, leaving 12 bases between them.

This clonotype appeared many times. The chain combines TRBV2 with TRBJ2-7; possible D gene TRBD2, 6 bases. Trimming removed 0 bases at V and 0 bases at J, with 21 bases between. CDR1 is SNHLY and CDR2 is FYNNEI in the germline V gene. This CDR3 comprises 19 residues. CDR3: CASSEARGPPPISSYEQYF. The CDR3 bases are TGTGCCAGCAGTGAAGCGCGGGGACCTCCCCCTATTAGCTCCTACGAGCAGTACTTC.

This clonotype was recorded many times. The gene calls are TRBV11-3 and TRBJ2-1; D is possibly TRBD2 (6 bases). V was clipped by 1 base and J by 7 bases, with 11 bases between them. CDR1 and CDR2 from the germline V gene are SGHNT and YENEEA. This CDR3 is 14 amino acids long. The CDR3 region is CASSLGGVLNEQFF. The CDR3 nucleotides are TGTGCCAGCAGCTTAGGCGGGGTACTGAATGAGCAGTTCTTC. Full variable domain (missing parts from reference TRBV11-3 and TRBJ2-1): EAGVVQSPRYKIIEKKQPVAFWCNPISGHNTLYWYLQNLGQGPELLIRYENEEAVDDSQLPKDRFSAERLKGVDSTLKIQPAELGDSAVYLCASSLGGVLNEQFFGPGTRLTVL.

This clonotype was counted at least ten times. This chain links TRBV10-3 with TRBJ2-7; 9 bases match TRBD1. This CDR3 spans 13 amino acids. CDR1 and CDR2 from the germline V gene are ENHRY and SYGVKD. V trimming: 6 bases; J trimming: 5 bases; junction bases outside the gene matches: 5. CDR3 loop: CAIRGQGSDEQYF. The CDR3 coding sequence is TGTGCCATCAGAGGACAGGGGAGCGACGAGCAGTACTTC.

This clonotype has a count of ten or more. The V gene is TRBV19, the J gene TRBJ2-7, with D unclear. V dropped 5 bases and J dropped 3 bases, with 11 bases sitting between them. The CDR3 is 13 residues long. CDR1 LNHDA and CDR2 SQIVND come from the germline V gene (reference sequence). Here the CDR3 reads CASSQALNYEQYF. In DNA, the CDR3 is TGTGCCAGTAGTCAGGCCCTGAACTACGAGCAGTACTTC.

This clonotype was seen at least ten times. The chain is built from TRBV7-9 and TRBJ2-7, with a weak D call TRBD2 (6 bases). The CDR3 runs 13 residues. V dropped 8 bases and J dropped 6 bases, with 17 bases sitting between them. Looked up from germline, CDR1 is SEHNR and CDR2 is FQNEAQ (reference sequence). CDR3 DNA sequence: TGTGCCAGCGGCCGAGCCGGAGGGACCGAGCAGTACTTC. Translated: CASGRAGGTEQYF.

This clonotype was observed at least ten times. This chain links TRBV7-2 with TRBJ2-1; the D call may be TRBD1 or TRBD2 (5 bases each). The CDR3 is 14 residues long. V dropped 1 base and J dropped 6 bases, with 10 bases sitting between them. The V gene's germline CDR1 is SGHTA and CDR2 FQGNSA. As DNA, the CDR3 is TGTGCCAGCAGCTTAGGGGGGACGGTCAATGAGCAGTTCTTC. It codes for CASSLGGTVNEQFF.

The chain employs TRBV28 and TRBJ2-5; the match to TRBD2 covers 8 bases. The V and J ends lost 6 bases and 13 bases, in that order; junction bases with no gene match: 16. The CDR3 has 14 residues. CDR1 MDHEN and CDR2 SYDVKM come from the germline V gene. CDR3 sequence (DNA): TGTGCCAGCAGCTCGGGACTAGATAAAAAATTTACGTACTTC. This encodes CASSSGLDKKFTYF.

This clonotype was seen at least ten times. V and J are TRBV20-1 and TRBJ1-2, with D possibly TRBD1 on 5 matching bases. CDR1 and CDR2 from the germline V gene are DFQATT and SNEGSKA (reference sequence). CDR3 length: 14 amino acids. V was pared by 5 bases and J by 7 bases, with 20 bases between. The CDR3 DNA reads as TGCAGTGCTCCCGGGGGGACCCGACTGGTTGGCTACACCTTC. Protein product: CSAPGGTRLVGYTF.

This clonotype was recorded many times. The chain employs TRBV5-1 and TRBJ2-3, with D uncertain. The CDR3 loop spans 14 amino acids. Germline CDR1 is SGHRS and CDR2 is YFSETQ. V was cut by 6 bases and J by 0 bases, with 11 bases left in between. Here the CDR3 reads CASNAASSTDTQYF. The CDR3 DNA reads TGCGCCAGCAATGCGGCATCGAGCACAGATACGCAGTATTTT.

There are many counts of this clonotype. This chain joins TRBV5-1 and TRBJ1-4, with D unclear. CDR3 length equals 19 residues. The V gene lost 0 bases and the J gene lost 0 bases, with 18 bases spanning the gap. The germline gives CDR1 SGHRS, CDR2 YFSETQ. The CDR3 nucleotides are TGCGCCAGCAGCTTGGCCCAATTACCGACCGTTGCAACTAATGAAAAACTGTTTTTT. Encoded protein: CASSLAQLPTVATNEKLFF.

In its sample, this clonotype was seen many times. The rearrangement links TRBV27 to TRBJ1-2; D uncertain. This CDR3 comprises 15 residues. Between the trimmed V and J ends, which lost 7 bases and 3 bases, there was a span of 18 bases. Germline CDR1 MNHEY, CDR2 SMNVEV (reference sequence). The CDR3 coding sequence is TGTGCCAGCACCCCATCGTGGGCCTCCGACTATGGCTACACCTTC. Translation: CASTPSWASDYGYTF.

Many counts were recorded for this clonotype. The chain links TRBV20-1 to TRBJ2-1; TRBD2 aligns across 11 bases. Germline V gene sequence: CDR1 DFQATT, CDR2 SNEGSKA (reference sequence). With V trimmed by 5 bases and J by 7 bases, 13 bases remained unmatched. This CDR3 has 16 amino acids. CDR3 in DNA: TGCAGTGCTGCACTTAGCGGGAGGGCCTTATCGAATGAGCAGTTCTTC. It yields the protein CSAALSGRALSNEQFF.

On this clonotype: The junction does not match germline at one end; this may be a read error. The J gene is TRBJ2-7, the V gene TRBV7-2, with 12 bases lining up with TRBD2. Per the germline V gene, CDR1 is SGHTA and CDR2 is FQGNSA. The CDR3 is 18 residues long. The CDR3 DNA is TGTGTCAGCAGCCTACCGACTAGCGGGGGCCGTAGCTCCTACGAGCAGTACTTC. It translates to CVSSLPTSGGRSSYEQYF.

This clonotype was recorded at least ten times. The chain carries TRBV7-2 and TRBJ1-1; TRBD1 might be the D (5 bases). Per germline, CDR1 SGHTA and CDR2 FQGNSA. The germline V and J ends were trimmed by 5 bases and 3 bases, with 13 bases remaining between them. The CDR3 extends over 14 amino acids. CDR3 region: CASSQPGSHTEAFF. The CDR3 DNA reads TGTGCCAGCAGCCAACCAGGGTCGCACACTGAAGCTTTCTTT.

This clonotype has at least ten counts. The chain recombines TRBV7-2 with TRBJ2-5, with a possible D match to TRBD1 (6 bases). Between the trimmed V and J ends, which lost 1 base and 4 bases, there was a span of 10 bases. The CDR3 is 14 amino acids. Germline CDR1 is SGHTA and CDR2 is FQGNSA. This CDR3 reads CASSLEWGRETQYF. Written as DNA, the CDR3 is TGTGCCAGCAGCTTAGAGTGGGGGCGAGAGACCCAGTACTTC. Combining the CDR3 with reference TRBV7-2 and TRBJ2-5 gives the whole variable domain GAGVSQSPSNKVTEKGKDVELRCDPISGHTALYWYRQSLGQGLEFLIYFQGNSAPDKSGLPSDRFSAERTGGSVSTLTIQRTQQEDSAVYLCASSLEWGRETQYFGPGTRLLVL.

This clonotype occurred many times. This sequence joins TRBV5-3 and TRBJ1-5, with a weak D call TRBD1 (6 bases). TRBV5-3 is noted as an ORF with a role that remains uncertain. With 1 base removed from V and 11 bases from J, the gap between germline ends came to 7 bases. This CDR3 has 11 residues. The CDR3 here is CARSLHRAQHF. DNA for the CDR3: TGTGCCAGAAGCTTGCACAGGGCCCAGCATTTT.

In this sample, this clonotype turned up many times. The chain joins TRBV20-1 to TRBJ2-2; no definite D call. CDR1 is DFQATT and CDR2 is SNEGSKA in the germline V gene (reference sequence). The V gene lost 4 bases and the J gene lost 8 bases, with 11 bases spanning the gap. CDR3 length: 12 amino acids. The CDR3 region is CSATKGKGELFF. Here the CDR3 DNA reads TGCAGTGCTACCAAAGGAAAGGGGGAGCTGTTTTTT.

This clonotype was detected a few times. V and J are TRBV4-1 and TRBJ2-4, with TRBD1 identical over 8 bases. Germline-derived CDR1 and CDR2 are MGHRA and YSYEKL. This CDR3 has 16 amino acids. V shed 4 bases, J shed 3 bases, and the junction held 8 bases outside the gene matches. CDR3 amino acids: CASSRILQGDKNIQYF. In DNA form, the CDR3 reads TGCGCCAGCAGCCGGATCCTACAGGGGGACAAAAACATTCAGTACTTC.

This clonotype came up many times. The genes are TRBV3-1 and TRBJ1-1; 8 nucleotides align to TRBD1. Unmatched junction bases numbered 10, after V lost 0 bases and J lost 10 bases. From germline, CDR1 is LGHDT and CDR2 YNNKEL (reference sequence). The CDR3 is 15 amino acids. CDR3: CASSQDLVGTGLAFF. CDR3 nucleotides: TGTGCCAGCAGCCAAGATCTTGTGGGGACAGGACTAGCTTTCTTT. Together with reference TRBV3-1 and TRBJ1-1, the CDR3 gives the full variable domain: DTAVSQTPKYLVTQMGNDKSIKCEQNLGHDTMYWYKQDSKKFLKIMFSYNNKELIINETVPNRFSPKSPDKAHLNLHINSLELGDSAVYFCASSQDLVGTGLAFFGQGTRLTVV.

This clonotype was recorded many times. The chain links TRBV13 to TRBJ2-2, with D tentatively TRBD2 (6 bases). The germline V gene encodes CDR1 PRHDT and CDR2 FYEKMQ (reference sequence). V dropped 0 bases and J dropped 2 bases, with 25 bases sitting between them. The CDR3 loop spans 21 amino acids. Written as DNA, the CDR3 is TGTGCCAGCAGCTTAGGATTGGGGGGATTGGCCCCAAAAGCCAACACCGGGGAGCTGTTTTTT. Its protein is CASSLGLGGLAPKANTGELFF.

This clonotype was seen ten or more times. The chain uses TRBV7-8 and TRBJ2-7; 10 bases align to TRBD1. The trim removed 4 bases at V and 0 bases at J, leaving 9 bases unmatched. CDR1 SGHVS and CDR2 FQNEAQ come from the germline V gene. The CDR3 spans 17 residues. In DNA, the CDR3 is TGTGCCAGCAGCTCCGGGACAGGGGTTATAGGCTCCTACGAGCAGTACTTC. Translation gives CASSSGTGVIGSYEQYF. The full variable domain, in which reference TRBV7-8 and TRBJ2-7 provide the parts outside the CDR3, is GAGVSQSPRYKVAKRGQDVALRCDPISGHVSLFWYQQALGQGPEFLTYFQNEAQLDKSGLPSDRFFAERPEGSVSTLKIQRTQQEDSAVYLCASSSGTGVIGSYEQYFGPGTRLTVT.

Ten or more counts support this clonotype. V usage is TRBV6-6 and J usage is TRBJ1-3; 8 bases fit TRBD1. The V gene's germline CDR1 is MNHNY and CDR2 SVGAGI (reference sequence). CDR3 length: 17 residues. With V trimmed by 10 bases and J by 0 bases, 14 bases remained unmatched. In DNA form, the CDR3 reads TGTGCCATCCGGGGAGGGACAGGTGATTTCTCTGGAAACACCATATATTTT. This gives the protein CAIRGGTGDFSGNTIYF.

This clonotype has ten or more counts. The chain has TRBV6-5 and TRBJ1-4, with TRBD1 as a possible D gene (5 bases). This CDR3 has 15 amino acids. Between the trimmed V and J ends, which lost 5 bases and 5 bases, there was a span of 15 bases. The germline CDR1 and CDR2 sequences are MNHEY and SVGAGI. DNA of the CDR3: TGTGCCAGCAGTGACGGGGTCGGGGGGAATGAAAAACTGTTTTTT. Protein: CASSDGVGGNEKLFF.

This clonotype was observed many times. The V and J genes are TRBV20-1 and TRBJ2-2; 11 bases align to TRBD2. Germline CDR1 and CDR2: DFQATT and SNEGSKA (reference sequence). There are 14 residues in the CDR3. V was pared by 6 bases and J by 5 bases, with 5 bases of the junction left unmatched. The CDR3 is CSAPRTSGTGELFF. CDR3 sequence (DNA): TGCAGTGCCCCGCGGACTAGCGGGACCGGGGAGCTGTTTTTT.

There are a few counts of this clonotype. The J gene is TRBJ2-6, the V gene TRBV19, with D possibly being TRBD1 or TRBD2 (7 bases each). Trimming took off 6 bases at V and 2 bases at J, with 14 bases between the two ends. CDR1 is LNHDA and CDR2 is SQIVND in the germline V gene (reference sequence). There are 16 residues in the CDR3. DNA for the CDR3: TGTGCCAGTAGCAAGACAGGGAGGGCTGGGGCCAACGTCCTGACTTTC. Translating it yields CASSKTGRAGANVLTF.

As regards this clonotype: A much larger clonotype is one base distant, so this may be a read error. The J gene is TRBJ2-1, the V gene TRBV20-1; unclear D gene. The DNA end is more similar to TRBJ2-7, so the J call may be wrong. Germline V gives CDR1 DFQATT, CDR2 SNEGSKA (reference sequence). The CDR3 is 14 amino acids. The CDR3 is CSASPSGPIDEQYF. In nucleotides, the CDR3 is TGCAGTGCTAGTCCCTCGGGCCCGATAGATGAGCAGTACTTC.

This clonotype was seen repeatedly, ten times or more. This chain joins TRBV18 and TRBJ1-4; 9 nucleotides line up with TRBD1. This CDR3 spans 12 amino acids. CDR1 and CDR2 (germline): KGHSH, LQKENI. V was clipped by 6 bases and J by 12 bases; unmatched bases: 5. CDR3 DNA: TGTGCCAGCTCTCGACAGGGGGACGAACTGTTTTTT. It codes for CASSRQGDELFF.

This clonotype was seen many times. The genes are TRBV6-5 and TRBJ2-7; 7 bases line up with TRBD1. Losses at the gene ends were 6 bases for V and 4 bases for J; bases not matched to a gene: 9. CDR1 and CDR2 (germline): MNHEY, SVGAGI. The CDR3 has 14 residues. The CDR3 spells CASRPGQYTYEQYF. CDR3 bases: TGTGCCAGCAGGCCGGGACAGTACACATACGAGCAGTACTTC.

The genes are TRBV4-1 and TRBJ2-7; D not resolved. The CDR3 has 15 amino acids. The germline V gene has CDR1 MGHRA and CDR2 YSYEKL. V lost 0 bases and J lost 2, with 11 bases in between. As DNA, the CDR3 is TGCGCCAGCAGCCAAGAAGGTGACTTCCCCTACGAGCAGTACTTC. Its translation is CASSQEGDFPYEQYF.